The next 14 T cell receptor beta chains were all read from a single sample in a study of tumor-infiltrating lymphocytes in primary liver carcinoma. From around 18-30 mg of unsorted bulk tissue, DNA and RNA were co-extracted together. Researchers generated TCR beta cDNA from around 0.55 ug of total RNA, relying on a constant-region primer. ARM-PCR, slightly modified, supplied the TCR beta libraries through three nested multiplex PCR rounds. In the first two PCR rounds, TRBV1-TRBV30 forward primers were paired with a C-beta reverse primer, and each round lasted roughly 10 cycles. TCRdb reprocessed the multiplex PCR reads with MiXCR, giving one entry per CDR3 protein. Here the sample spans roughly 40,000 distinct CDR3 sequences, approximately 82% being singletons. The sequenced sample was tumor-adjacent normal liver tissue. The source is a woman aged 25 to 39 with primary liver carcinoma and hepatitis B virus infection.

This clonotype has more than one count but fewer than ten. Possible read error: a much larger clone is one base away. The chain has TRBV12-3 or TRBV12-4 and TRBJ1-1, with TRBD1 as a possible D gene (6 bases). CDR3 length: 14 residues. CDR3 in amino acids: CASSRGHKNTGAFF. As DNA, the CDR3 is TGTGCCAGCAGCAGGGGACACAAGAACACTGGAGCTTTCTTT.

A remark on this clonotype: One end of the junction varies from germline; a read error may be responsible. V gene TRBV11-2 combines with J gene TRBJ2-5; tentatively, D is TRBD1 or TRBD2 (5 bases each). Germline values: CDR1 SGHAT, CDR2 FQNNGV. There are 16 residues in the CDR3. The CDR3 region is CASSTRTWGAKGTQYF. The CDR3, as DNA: TGTGCCAGCAGCACAAGAACATGGGGTGCGAAAGGGACCCAATACTTC.

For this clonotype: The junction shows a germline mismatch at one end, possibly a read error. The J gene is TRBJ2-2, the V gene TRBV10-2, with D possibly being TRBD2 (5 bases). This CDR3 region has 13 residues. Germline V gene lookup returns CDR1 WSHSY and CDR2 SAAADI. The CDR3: CASSALGSWELLF. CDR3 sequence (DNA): TGCGCCAGCAGTGCATTAGGGAGCTGGGAGCTGCTTTTT.

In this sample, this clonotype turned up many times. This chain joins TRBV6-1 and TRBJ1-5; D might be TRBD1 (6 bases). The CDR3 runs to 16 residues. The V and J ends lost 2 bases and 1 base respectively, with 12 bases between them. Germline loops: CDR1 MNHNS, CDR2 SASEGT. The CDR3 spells CASSERGGASNQPQHF. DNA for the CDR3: TGTGCCAGCAGTGAAAGGGGGGGGGCGAGCAATCAGCCCCAGCATTTT.

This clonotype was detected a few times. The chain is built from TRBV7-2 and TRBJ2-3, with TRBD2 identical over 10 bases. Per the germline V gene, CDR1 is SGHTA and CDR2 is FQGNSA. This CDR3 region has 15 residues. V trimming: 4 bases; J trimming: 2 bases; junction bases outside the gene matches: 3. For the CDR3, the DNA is TGTGCCAGCAGCTGGACTAGCGGATACACAGATACGCAGTATTTT. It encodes CASSWTSGYTDTQYF.

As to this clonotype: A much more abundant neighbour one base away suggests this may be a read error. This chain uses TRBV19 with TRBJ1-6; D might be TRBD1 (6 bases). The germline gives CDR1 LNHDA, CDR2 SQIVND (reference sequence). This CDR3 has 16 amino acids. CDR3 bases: TGTGTCAGTAGTACCTCGGACAGCCTGTATAATTCACCCCTCCACTTT. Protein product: CVSSTSDSLYNSPLHF. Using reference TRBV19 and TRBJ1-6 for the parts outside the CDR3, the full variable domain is DGGITQSPKYLFRKEGQNVTLSCEQNLNHDAMYWYRQDPGQGLRLIYYSQIVNDFQKGDIAEGYSVSREKKESFPLTVTSAQKNPTAFYLCVSSTSDSLYNSPLHFGNGTRLTVT.

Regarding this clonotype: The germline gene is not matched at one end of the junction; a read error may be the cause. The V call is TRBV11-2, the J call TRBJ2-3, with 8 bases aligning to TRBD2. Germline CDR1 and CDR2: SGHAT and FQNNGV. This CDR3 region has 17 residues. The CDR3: CASSHRGSGSPIDTQYF. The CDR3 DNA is TGTGCCAGCAGCCATCGAGGGAGCGGGAGCCCCATAGATACGCAATATTTT.

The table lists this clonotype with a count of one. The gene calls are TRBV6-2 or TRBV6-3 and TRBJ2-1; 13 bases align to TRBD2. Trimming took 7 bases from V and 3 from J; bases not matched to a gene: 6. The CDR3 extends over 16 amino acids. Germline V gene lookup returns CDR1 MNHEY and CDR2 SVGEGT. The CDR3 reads CASNRTSGGSYNEQFF. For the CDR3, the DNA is TGTGCCAGCAACAGGACTAGCGGGGGAAGCTACAATGAGCAGTTCTTC.

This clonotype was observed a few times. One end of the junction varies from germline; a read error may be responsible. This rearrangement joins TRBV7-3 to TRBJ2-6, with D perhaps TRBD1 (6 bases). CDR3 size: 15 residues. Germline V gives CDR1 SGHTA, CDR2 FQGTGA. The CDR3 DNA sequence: TGTGCCACCAGCTTCCCAGGGGAAGGGGCCAACGCCCTGACTTTC. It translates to CATSFPGEGANALTF.

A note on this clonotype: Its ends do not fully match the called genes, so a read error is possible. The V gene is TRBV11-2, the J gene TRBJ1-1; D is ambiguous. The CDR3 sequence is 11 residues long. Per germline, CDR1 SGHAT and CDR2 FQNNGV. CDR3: CVRSLGTEAFF. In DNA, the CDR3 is TGTGTCAGGAGCTTAGGTACTGAAGCTTTCTTC.

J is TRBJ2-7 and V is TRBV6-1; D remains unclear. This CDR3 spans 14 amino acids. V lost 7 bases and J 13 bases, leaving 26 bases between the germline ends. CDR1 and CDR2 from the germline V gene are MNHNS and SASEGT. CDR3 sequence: CASTDSHSGSEYYF. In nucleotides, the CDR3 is TGTGCCAGCACTGATTCACATTCTGGATCCGAGTACTACTTC.

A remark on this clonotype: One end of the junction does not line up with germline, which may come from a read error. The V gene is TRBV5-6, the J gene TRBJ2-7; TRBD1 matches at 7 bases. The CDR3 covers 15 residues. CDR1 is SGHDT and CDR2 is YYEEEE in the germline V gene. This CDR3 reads CANSFIGGLSYERYF. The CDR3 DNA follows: TGTGCCAACAGCTTTATAGGGGGCTTATCCTACGAGCGGTACTTC. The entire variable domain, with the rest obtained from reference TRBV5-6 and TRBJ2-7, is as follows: DAGVTQSPTHLIKTRGQQVTLRCSPKSGHDTVSWYQQALGQGPQFIFQYYEEEERQRGNFPDRFSGHQFPNYSSELNVNALLLGDSALYLCANSFIGGLSYERYFGPGTRLTVT.

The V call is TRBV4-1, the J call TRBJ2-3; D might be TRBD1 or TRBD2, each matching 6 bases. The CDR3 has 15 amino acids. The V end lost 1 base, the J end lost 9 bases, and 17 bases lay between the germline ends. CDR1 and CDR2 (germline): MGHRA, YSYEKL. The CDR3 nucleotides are TGCGCCAGCAGCCAAGTGCTACAGGGCGGGGAAACGCAGTATTTT. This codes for CASSQVLQGGETQYF.

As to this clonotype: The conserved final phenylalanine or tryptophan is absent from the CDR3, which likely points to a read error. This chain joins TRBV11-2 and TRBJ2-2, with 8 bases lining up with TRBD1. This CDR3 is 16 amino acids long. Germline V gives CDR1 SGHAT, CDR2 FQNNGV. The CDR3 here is CASSFPRDRNIGELFC. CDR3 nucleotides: TGTGCCAGCAGCTTCCCACGGGACAGGAACATCGGGGAGCTGTTTTGT.